These 20 T cell receptor beta chains came from one sample sequenced in a study of shared clonotypes between healthy human individuals. The method was immunoSEQ multiplex PCR; TCRdb's version includes in-frame clones alone and lacks a portion of them. The table shows approximately 2.3 million clones, with about 92% occurring only once. Sequences were obtained from naive CD4+ T cells from PBMCs. Subset of the sample: CD45RA+ positively selected. The receptor source for this set is a man younger than 30 in good health. Some clones in this sample may be carry-over from other donors' samples.

The genes are TRBV4-2 and TRBJ2-2; D remains ambiguous. There are 13 residues in the CDR3. Germline V lookup: CDR1 LGHNA, CDR2 YNFKEQ. Between the trimmed V and J ends, which lost 4 bases and 4 bases, there was a span of 7 bases. The CDR3 nucleotides read TGTGCCAGCAGCCCACGGACCACCGGGGAGCTGTTTTTT. It specifies CASSPRTTGELFF.

The J gene is TRBJ2-3, the V gene TRBV5-4; no clear D. V was pared by 2 bases and J by 4 bases, with 17 bases between. The CDR3 runs 16 residues. CDR1 SGHNT and CDR2 YYREEE come from the germline V gene (reference sequence). The CDR3 region has the DNA TGTGCCAGCAGCTTCCTTACCTCCACGACGGCAGATACGCAGTATTTT. Its protein is CASSFLTSTTADTQYF.

The rearrangement joins TRBV19 to TRBJ2-1, with 12 bases matching TRBD2. From germline, CDR1 is LNHDA and CDR2 SQIVND (reference sequence). This CDR3 contains 17 residues. The V gene end was trimmed by 3 bases and the J gene end by 3 bases; junction bases not matched to a gene: 6. The CDR3 DNA reads as TGTGCCAGTAGTATTCGACTAGCGGGAGAATACTACAATGAGCAGTTCTTC. Translation gives CASSIRLAGEYYNEQFF.

CDR3 sequence (DNA): TGTGCCTGGGAAAGGGGACAGGGAAACGAGCAGTACTTC. Amino acids: CAWERGQGNEQYF. The V and J genes are TRBV30 and TRBJ2-7; 9 nucleotides match TRBD1. The CDR3 consists of 13 residues. V dropped 5 bases and J dropped 5; count of bases not matched to a gene: 7. CDR1 is GTSNPN, CDR2 SVGIG, per germline (reference sequence).

With regard to this clone: Different DNA sequences within this sample yield the same CDR3. The chain has TRBV28 and TRBJ1-2, with TRBD1 identical over 7 bases. This CDR3 comprises 13 residues. With 2 bases clipped from V and 8 bases from J, the junction kept 5 bases outside the gene matches. CDR1 and CDR2 (germline): MDHEN, SYDVKM. The CDR3 DNA sequence: TGTGCCAGCAGTTTACCCGACAGGGTGGGCTACACCTTC. Translating it yields CASSLPDRVGYTF.

This clone was detected only a few times. This sequence joins TRBV2 and TRBJ1-1; D call uncertain. Germline-derived CDR1 and CDR2 are SNHLY and FYNNEI. V was pared by 8 bases and J by 4 bases, with 14 bases between. The CDR3 runs to 13 residues. The chain's CDR3 is CASPPTRSTEAFF. Here the CDR3 DNA reads TGTGCCAGCCCGCCAACTCGGTCCACTGAAGCTTTCTTT.

The chain links TRBV5-6 to TRBJ2-5; the match to TRBD1 covers 11 bases. Germline trimming cut 7 bases from V and 4 bases from J; bases unmatched to any gene: 6. The CDR3 sequence is 14 residues long. Germline V gene lookup returns CDR1 SGHDT and CDR2 YYEEEE. The CDR3 loop reads CASHGQGAGETQYF. The CDR3 DNA reads TGTGCCAGCCACGGACAGGGGGCAGGAGAGACCCAGTACTTC.

This chain connects TRBV13 to TRBJ1-1; D unclear. Deletions cut 5 bases from V and 5 bases from J, with 18 bases between. The germline CDR1 and CDR2 sequences are PRHDT and FYEKMQ (reference sequence). The length of the CDR3 is 15 residues. CDR3 amino acids: CASSRLRSRRTEAFF. DNA of the CDR3: TGTGCCAGCAGCCGCCTCCGCAGCAGGCGGACTGAAGCTTTCTTT.

The genes are TRBV20-1 and TRBJ2-5; no reliable D call. In germline, CDR1 is DFQATT, CDR2 SNEGSKA (reference sequence). This CDR3 has 11 amino acids. Trimming took 3 bases from V and 12 from J, leaving 14 bases between them. This chain's CDR3 is CSASWVGEKYF. The CDR3 DNA is TGCAGTGCTAGTTGGGTCGGAGAAAAGTACTTC.

There are a few counts of this clone. J is TRBJ1-1 and V is TRBV7-8; D might be TRBD1 (5 bases). The germline V gene encodes CDR1 SGHVS and CDR2 FQNEAQ. Trimming stripped 3 bases from V and 7 bases from J, with 18 bases between. CDR3 length equals 15 residues. The CDR3 sequence is CASSLREQRGLEAFF. CDR3 in DNA: TGTGCCAGCAGCTTGCGTGAGCAGAGGGGACTTGAAGCTTTCTTT.

This sequence joins TRBV21-1 and TRBJ2-7; the table's D call, TRBD2, has no DNA check behind it. TRBV21-1 is labeled a pseudogene. There are 16 residues in the CDR3. CDR3 in DNA: TGTGCCAGCAGCAAAATCGGGCGGGACGACTCCTACGAGCAGTACTTC. Protein sequence: CASSKIGRDDSYEQYF.

The chain employs TRBV5-8 and TRBJ2-5, with TRBD1 identical over 8 bases. J lost 5 bases, V lost 4 bases, and 16 bases had no gene match. This CDR3 contains 17 residues. Germline V lookup: CDR1 SGHTS, CDR2 YDEGEE. CDR3 loop: CASSQLLRGQGAETQYF. The CDR3 DNA reads TGTGCCAGCAGCCAACTCCTCAGGGGGCAGGGCGCGGAGACCCAGTACTTC.

The rearrangement links TRBV29-1 to TRBJ2-7; D perhaps matches TRBD2 (6 bases). Germline V gene lookup returns CDR1 SQVTM and CDR2 ANQGSEA. The V gene lost 6 bases and the J gene lost 7 bases, with 19 bases spanning the gap. CDR3 length equals 13 residues. The CDR3 loop is CSVSGVTTSEQYF. In DNA form, the CDR3 reads TGCAGCGTGTCGGGGGTTACTACGAGTGAGCAGTACTTC.

A remark on this clone: This CDR3 is also generated by other DNA sequences in the sample. This chain connects TRBV5-1 to TRBJ2-5; no reliable D call. Germline-derived CDR1 and CDR2 are SGHRS and YFSETQ. The V and J ends lost 0 bases and 1 base respectively, with 10 bases between them. The CDR3 extends over 15 amino acids. The CDR3: CASSLVGGTQETQYF. The DNA for the CDR3 is TGCGCCAGCAGCTTGGTCGGTGGCACCCAAGAGACCCAGTACTTC.

This rearrangement joins TRBV7-9 to TRBJ2-5; a weak D match, TRBD1 (5 bases). The CDR3 is made up of 14 amino acids. CDR1 and CDR2 (germline): SEHNR, FQNEAQ (reference sequence). V shed 2 bases and J shed 7 bases, with 14 bases lying between them. CDR3 in amino acids: CASSLPQQGTTQYF. CDR3 coding DNA: TGTGCCAGCAGCTTACCCCAGCAGGGAACGACCCAGTACTTC.

The J gene is TRBJ1-1, the V gene TRBV6-5; 7 bases are a match to TRBD1. From germline, CDR1 is MNHEY and CDR2 SVGAGI. CDR3 length: 14 residues. V shed 6 bases and J 4 bases; nucleotides not matched to a gene: 8. The CDR3 sequence: CASRATGFGTEAFF. DNA of the CDR3: TGTGCCAGCAGGGCGACAGGGTTCGGCACTGAAGCTTTCTTT.

The chain is built from TRBV4-3 and TRBJ2-2; 8 bases are a match to TRBD2. The V segment lost 3 bases and the J segment 0 bases; nucleotides outside the gene matches: 6. The CDR3 runs to 17 residues. The germline CDR1 and CDR2 sequences are LGHNA and YSLEER. The CDR3 reads CASSQDLLAANTGELFF. CDR3 DNA: TGCGCCAGCAGCCAGGACTTACTAGCGGCGAACACCGGGGAGCTGTTTTTT.

The chain combines TRBV4-1 with TRBJ2-3; the D gene is possibly TRBD1 (6 bases). V lost 4 bases to trimming and J lost 0 bases, with 20 bases between them. The germline CDR1 and CDR2 sequences are MGHRA and YSYEKL. This CDR3 has 18 amino acids. The CDR3 protein is CASSPLLDRPLSTDTQYF. The CDR3 DNA follows: TGCGCCAGCAGCCCTCTTCTAGACAGGCCCCTAAGCACAGATACGCAGTATTTT.

The gene calls are TRBV19 and TRBJ2-5, with 7 bases aligning to TRBD2. The V gene's germline CDR1 is LNHDA and CDR2 SQIVND (reference sequence). Trimming removed 6 bases from V and 0 bases from J; junction bases left unmatched: 1. The CDR3 consists of 13 residues. CDR3 amino acids: CASRRENQETQYF. The CDR3 bases are TGTGCCAGTAGGCGGGAGAACCAAGAGACCCAGTACTTC. Together with reference TRBV19 and TRBJ2-5, the CDR3 gives the full variable domain: DGGITQSPKYLFRKEGQNVTLSCEQNLNHDAMYWYRQDPGQGLRLIYYSQIVNDFQKGDIAEGYSVSREKKESFPLTVTSAQKNPTAFYLCASRRENQETQYFGPGTRLLVL.

This clone was detected only a few times. The chain combines TRBV4-1 with TRBJ1-5; 11 positions match TRBD1. CDR3 length: 18 residues. The germline V gene has CDR1 MGHRA and CDR2 YSYEKL. V gave up 5 bases and J gave up 0 bases; unmatched junction bases: 9. The CDR3, as DNA: TGCGCCAGCAGCTCCGGGACAGGGGGGAGTTATAGCAATCAGCCCCAGCATTTT. This codes for CASSSGTGGSYSNQPQHF.